This T cell receptor beta chain appears in the sequencing data of a study of T cell responses to AZD1222 COVID-19 vaccine. Germline V CDR1 and CDR2: SGHRS, YFSETQ. This CDR3 comprises 15 residues. The ends were cut back, 4 bases at V and 6 bases at J, with 16 bases in the middle. The method was immunoSEQ multiplex PCR; TCRdb's version includes in-frame clones alone and lacks a portion of them. The sample contains approximately 160,000 clones, about 85% of which appear only once. In regard to this clone: The target antigen is unknown.

Whole-study findings and limits: Vaccine-associated CD4 TCRs spanned spike, dominant at 160-218 and 743-854.

The sequence was obtained from an adult in good health. The sample was peripheral blood, taken on day 0 of AZD1222 vaccination. The V gene is TRBV5-1, the J gene TRBJ2-2; possibly TRBD2 for D (5 bases). The CDR3 spells CASSKSFVGAGELFF. The CDR3 nucleotides are TGCGCCAGCAGCAAATCATTCGTGGGAGCCGGGGAGCTGTTTTTT.